A single sample gave rise to the 30 T cell receptor beta chains below, sequenced in a study of Graves' ophthalmopathy and Graves' hyperthyroidism. The sequenced template was RNA, covering the TCR beta CDR3 region. HTBI-primed RT-PCR formed the first round, and a multiplex PCR formed the second. TCRdb reprocessed the multiplex PCR reads with MiXCR, giving one entry per CDR3 protein. The sample has around 51,000 distinct CDR3 sequences, 50% seen once. The sample consisted of peripheral blood. These receptors all come from an adult man with Graves' ophthalmopathy.

There are many counts of this clonotype. V is TRBV7-9 and J is TRBJ1-4, with D hard to call. Germline-derived CDR1 and CDR2 are SEHNR and FQNEAQ (reference sequence). The V end was cut by 11 bases, the J end by 7 bases, with 20 bases between. The length of the CDR3 is 14 residues. The CDR3 spells CAGAEAASGEKLFF. The CDR3 DNA sequence: TGTGCCGGAGCAGAGGCCGCTAGCGGTGAAAAACTGTTTTTT. Full variable domain (outside the CDR3, taken from reference TRBV7-9 and TRBJ1-4): DTGVSQNPRHKITKRGQNVTFRCDPISEHNRLYWYRQTLGQGPEFLTYFQNEAQLEKSRLLSDRFSAERPKGSFSTLEIQRTEQGDSAMYLCAGAEAASGEKLFFGSGTQLSVL.

In its sample, this clonotype was seen many times. The rearrangement uses TRBV20-1 and TRBJ2-7, with 15 bases matching TRBD2. The trim removed 5 bases at V and 7 bases at J, leaving 15 bases unmatched. The CDR3 totals 17 residues. Germline CDR1 DFQATT, CDR2 SNEGSKA (reference sequence). The DNA for the CDR3 is TGCAGTGCTGCGGGACTAGCGGGAGGATGGGGGGGGAGAGAGCAGTACTTC. Residues: CSAAGLAGGWGGREQYF.

This clonotype was counted ten times or more. The chain recombines TRBV2 with TRBJ2-2; 12 bases fit TRBD2. The germline gives CDR1 SNHLY, CDR2 FYNNEI. J was trimmed by 0 bases and V by 2 bases; bases with no gene match: 7. This CDR3 has 19 residues. CDR3 sequence (DNA): TGTGCCAGCAGTGAAAAGGGGACTAGCGGGTTCGCGAACACCGGGGAGCTGTTTTTT. Protein product: CASSEKGTSGFANTGELFF.

This clonotype was counted between two and nine times. V and J are TRBV5-1 and TRBJ1-2; unclear D gene. Germline V gene lookup returns CDR1 SGHRS and CDR2 YFSETQ. This CDR3 spans 14 amino acids. Trimming left V 4 bases short and J 3 bases short, with 13 bases between. The CDR3 region is CASSPMGGYYGYTF. The CDR3, as DNA: TGCGCCAGCAGCCCAATGGGAGGGTACTATGGCTACACCTTC.

This clonotype showed up just once. The CDR3 end shows no conserved phenylalanine or tryptophan, and so a read error is likely. This rearrangement joins TRBV20-1 to TRBJ2-3; 8 bases agree with TRBD2. The CDR3 covers 17 residues. Germline lookup yields CDR1 DFQATT and CDR2 SNEGSKA (reference sequence). Here the CDR3 reads CSAPLDTGTRSTDMQYS. CDR3 bases: TGCAGTGCTCCCCTCGATACCGGGACTAGGAGCACAGATATGCAGTATTCT.

This clonotype was counted a few times. V is TRBV9 and J is TRBJ2-6, with D hard to call. V was shortened by 1 base and J by 1 base, with 9 bases between the two germline ends. The CDR3 runs 16 residues. Germline V lookup: CDR1 SGDLS, CDR2 YYNGEE. The CDR3 DNA follows: TGTGCCAGCAGCGTAACCCGAGGATCTGGGGCCAACGTCCTGACTTTC. Encoded protein: CASSVTRGSGANVLTF.

Ten or more counts support this clonotype. This rearrangement joins TRBV7-3 to TRBJ2-2, with D unclear. Trimming cost V 1 base and J 6 bases, with 12 bases left between them. Germline V gene data show CDR1 as SGHTA and CDR2 as FQGTGA. This CDR3 is 15 amino acids long. The CDR3: CASSLRAQTPGELFF. CDR3 sequence (DNA): TGTGCCAGCAGCTTAAGGGCTCAGACCCCCGGGGAGCTGTTTTTT.

This clonotype has a single count. J is TRBJ2-1 and V is TRBV28; D remains ambiguous. This CDR3 is built from 12 residues. V lost 7 bases to trimming and J lost 4 bases, with 8 bases between them. Germline CDR1 is MDHEN and CDR2 is SYDVKM. The chain's CDR3 is CASTVGYNEQFF. CDR3 sequence (DNA): TGTGCCAGCACCGTCGGGTACAATGAGCAGTTCTTC.

At least ten counts were recorded for this clonotype. The chain uses TRBV6-5 and TRBJ1-3, with D unresolved. The CDR3 runs to 14 residues. Germline V gives CDR1 MNHEY, CDR2 SVGAGI. V was shortened by 4 bases and J by 0 bases, with 7 bases between the two germline ends. This CDR3 is CASSSGFSGNTIYF. The CDR3 DNA reads TGTGCCAGCAGTTCCGGGTTCTCTGGAAACACCATATATTTT.

As for this clonotype: A junction boundary mismatches the germline segment, possibly from a read error. CDR3 nucleotides: TGTGTCATCAGTGAGATGGTAGCGGGGGGCAGTGAGCAGTTCTTC. Protein sequence: CVISEMVAGGSEQFF. The genes are TRBV10-3 and TRBJ2-1; 10 nucleotides line up with TRBD2. The CDR3 loop spans 15 amino acids. Germline V CDR1 and CDR2: ENHRY, SYGVKD.

This clonotype was observed at least ten times. The V gene is TRBV11-3, the J gene TRBJ1-4, with 7 nucleotides matching TRBD1. CDR3 length equals 18 residues. Germline V gives CDR1 SGHNT, CDR2 YENEEA. V lost 0 bases, J lost 3 bases, and 10 bases stayed unmatched. CDR3 sequence: CASSLDWGRGRSNEKLFF. The CDR3 coding sequence is TGTGCCAGCAGCTTAGATTGGGGGAGGGGGCGGTCTAATGAAAAACTGTTTTTT.

The V and J genes are TRBV9 and TRBJ2-2; either TRBD1 or TRBD2 may fit D (5 bases each). Germline CDR1 reads SGDLS; CDR2 reads YYNGEE. The CDR3 covers 15 residues. V lost 4 bases, J lost 8 bases, and 18 bases lay in between. The CDR3 here is CASSTSGTPVGELFF. CDR3 nucleotides: TGTGCCAGCAGCACATCCGGGACCCCGGTGGGGGAGCTGTTTTTT. The full variable domain, rest sourced from reference TRBV9 and TRBJ2-2, is DSGVTQTPKHLITATGQRVTLRCSPRSGDLSVYWYQQSLDQGLQFLIQYYNGEERAKGNILERFSAQQFPDLHSELNLSSLELGDSALYFCASSTSGTPVGELFFGEGSRLTVL.

The chain carries TRBV2 and TRBJ2-1, with no clear D. Germline loops: CDR1 SNHLY, CDR2 FYNNEI. Trimming shortened V by 4 bases and J by 9 bases, and 16 bases separated the two germline ends. This CDR3 has 14 residues. CDR3 region: CASSVPERSGEQFF. CDR3 in DNA: TGTGCCAGCAGTGTTCCAGAGAGGTCGGGTGAGCAGTTCTTC.

This clonotype has just a few counts. It is likely a read error, because the conserved phenylalanine at the end of the CDR3 is missing. The CDR3 nucleotides read TGTGCCAGCAGTTCCCTCGGGACGGGGACCCCCTACGAGCAGTACTCC. Translating it yields CASSSLGTGTPYEQYS. The V and J genes are TRBV28 and TRBJ2-7; perhaps D is TRBD1 or TRBD2 (5 bases each). The V and J ends lost 4 bases and 2 bases respectively, with 18 bases between them. This CDR3 region has 16 residues. Germline lookup yields CDR1 MDHEN and CDR2 SYDVKM.

The gene calls are TRBV20-1 and TRBJ2-3; TRBD2 matches at 11 bases. From germline, CDR1 is DFQATT and CDR2 SNEGSKA (reference sequence). V was clipped by 4 bases and J by 5 bases; unmatched bases: 11. This CDR3 comprises 16 residues. Written as DNA, the CDR3 is TGCAGTGCTACCGTAGGCGGTAGCGGGAGGGGAGATACGCAGTATTTT. It encodes CSATVGGSGRGDTQYF.

This clonotype was observed many times. J is TRBJ2-7 and V is TRBV20-1; perhaps TRBD2 as D (5 bases). Per the germline V gene, CDR1 is DFQATT and CDR2 is SNEGSKA (reference sequence). The CDR3 contains 13 residues. V was cut by 6 bases and J by 2 bases, with 14 bases left in between. CDR3 amino acids: CSALPSGPYEQYF. In DNA, the CDR3 is TGCAGTGCCCTCCCGAGCGGTCCCTACGAGCAGTACTTC.

This clonotype was recorded at least ten times. The J gene is TRBJ1-1, the V gene TRBV12-3 or TRBV12-4; D is perhaps TRBD1 (5 bases). The CDR3 spans 13 residues. V was clipped by 1 base and J by 6 bases, with 9 bases between them. CDR3 in amino acids: CASSLGGGAEAFF. The CDR3 coding sequence is TGTGCCAGCAGTTTAGGTGGAGGGGCTGAAGCTTTCTTT.

With respect to this clonotype: Since no conserved phenylalanine or tryptophan closes the CDR3, a read error is the likely cause. It is unclear where the CDR3 begins or ends on the DNA, so no DNA is shown, and the CDR3 is as TCRdb lists it. CDR3 in amino acids: CSVVQGDTEALL. The V call is TRBV29-1, the J call TRBJ1-1; TRBD1, the table's D call, was not compared with the DNA. The CDR3 extends over 12 residues, inclusive of both ends. CDR1 and CDR2 from the germline V gene are SQVTM and ANQGSEA.

The chain carries TRBV9 and TRBJ1-2, with D unclear. Per germline, CDR1 SGDLS and CDR2 YYNGEE. Trimming removed 0 bases at V and 2 bases at J, with 11 bases between. There are 15 residues in the CDR3. The CDR3 DNA follows: TGTGCCAGCAGCGTAGGAACAGCCCGAAACTATGGCTACACCTTC. Translated, it gives CASSVGTARNYGYTF.

This clonotype was observed a few times. This chain links TRBV30 with TRBJ2-5; the D is unclear. Germline V gene sequence: CDR1 GTSNPN, CDR2 SVGIG (reference sequence). The CDR3 consists of 13 residues. Deletions cut 2 bases from V and 5 bases from J, with 12 bases between. DNA of the CDR3: TGTGCCTGGAGTTGGTACAAAGGGGAGACCCAGTACTTC. Encoded protein: CAWSWYKGETQYF.

The chain couples TRBV9 to TRBJ1-4; D not certain. The length of the CDR3 is 15 residues. The germline CDR1 and CDR2 sequences are SGDLS and YYNGEE. V was shortened by 1 base and J by 0 bases, with 7 bases between the two germline ends. The CDR3: CASSVNGATNEKLFF. The CDR3 region has the DNA TGTGCCAGCAGCGTAAACGGTGCAACTAATGAAAAACTGTTTTTT.

This clonotype was observed at least ten times. The chain is built from TRBV15 and TRBJ2-3; tentatively, D is TRBD1 (5 bases). The CDR3 has 13 residues. The germline V gene has CDR1 LNHNV and CDR2 YYDKDF (reference sequence). V gave up 9 bases and J gave up 1 base, with 11 bases separating them. The CDR3 nucleotides are TGTGCCACATCGATAGGGGGCACAGATACGCAGTATTTT. Its protein is CATSIGGTDTQYF.

Relative to its sample, this clonotype is medium-sized (0.01 to 0.1%). The chain has TRBV19 and TRBJ2-7; 11 nucleotides align to TRBD2. The CDR3 sequence is 15 residues long. With V trimmed by 4 bases and J by 0 bases, 2 bases remained unmatched. Germline V gives CDR1 LNHDA, CDR2 SQIVND (reference sequence). CDR3 sequence (DNA): TGTGCCAGTAGTACTGGACTAGCGGGCTCCTACGAGCAGTACTTC. The encoded protein is CASSTGLAGSYEQYF.

V gene TRBV19 combines with J gene TRBJ1-1; D call uncertain. Germline assignment: CDR1 LNHDA and CDR2 SQIVND (reference sequence). This CDR3 has 15 residues. V lost 5 bases, J lost 1 base, and 14 bases lay in between. CDR3 region: CASSLRGQTNTEAFF. The CDR3, as DNA: TGTGCCAGTAGTCTAAGAGGGCAGACGAACACTGAAGCTTTCTTT.

J is TRBJ1-2 and V is TRBV7-2; D perhaps matches TRBD1 (5 bases). The V and J ends lost 4 bases and 8 bases respectively, with 14 bases between them. CDR1 and CDR2 (germline): SGHTA, FQGNSA. The CDR3 spans 13 residues. The CDR3 region is CASSWGGSRGYTF. The CDR3 DNA is TGTGCCAGCAGCTGGGGGGGGAGTCGGGGCTACACCTTC.

The gene calls are TRBV20-1 and TRBJ2-5; 7 bases agree with TRBD2. The ends lost 0 bases at V and 13 bases at J; junction bases unmatched: 8. There are 12 residues in the CDR3. Germline CDR1 DFQATT, CDR2 SNEGSKA (reference sequence). The CDR3 region is CSARDRSGMMYF. The CDR3 DNA reads as TGCAGTGCTAGAGATCGAAGCGGGATGATGTACTTC.

This clonotype is a singleton in its sample. The junction departs from the called germline gene at one end, perhaps through a read error. The V and J genes are TRBV5-4 and TRBJ2-6, with TRBD1 matching over 8 bases. The CDR3 runs 18 residues. Germline lookup yields CDR1 SGHNT and CDR2 YYREEE (reference sequence). CDR3 amino acids: CTSSGGQGTVTEANVLTF. DNA of the CDR3: TGTACCAGCAGCGGTGGACAGGGAACGGTGACTGAGGCCAACGTCCTGACTTTC.

This clonotype was seen repeatedly, ten times or more. The CDR3 sequence: CASSLIRGIFTF. As DNA, the CDR3 is TGTGCCAGCAGTTTAATTAGGGGAATATTCACCTTC. The genes are TRBV12-3 or TRBV12-4 and TRBJ1-2, with D perhaps TRBD1 (5 bases). Trimming stripped 2 bases from V and 13 bases from J, with 14 bases between. The CDR3 runs 12 residues.

As for this clonotype: At one boundary the junction diverges from the germline segment, which might be a read error. The chain couples TRBV20-1 to TRBJ2-7, with D unresolved. This CDR3 region has 16 residues. CDR1 DFQATT and CDR2 SNEGSKA come from the germline V gene (reference sequence). The CDR3 nucleotides are TGCAGTGCTAGAGGGAATGACAACTTGGGCCCCTACAAGCAGTACTTC. It yields the protein CSARGNDNLGPYKQYF.

The chain links TRBV5-6 to TRBJ2-3; the D gene is possibly TRBD1 (5 bases). The CDR3 sequence is 15 residues long. Trimming removed 4 bases from V and 3 bases from J, with 15 bases in between. From germline, CDR1 is SGHDT and CDR2 YYEEEE. The CDR3 DNA reads TGTGCCAGCAGCACCCACAGGTTGTTAACAGATACGCAGTATTTT. Translated, it gives CASSTHRLLTDTQYF.